This T cell receptor beta chain was sequenced in a study of CD8 T cells in ankylosing spondylitis. Findings of the study overall: In the blood and synovial fluid of reactive arthritis, some motif variants had been previously reported. Typical of ankylosing spondylitis blood, it appeared, was a TCR beta motif of about eight highly homologous variants. Researchers report that disease-linked clones proved CD8+ and relatively rare in peripheral blood.

This clonotype was seen ten or more times. Its matching antigen is unknown. Using its own MiXCR run on the 5' RACE reads, TCRdb lists one record per CDR3 protein. The table shows 150,000 to 200,000 distinct CDR3 sequences, with about 18% occurring only once. V shed 1 base and J shed 3 bases, with 13 bases lying between them. The CDR3 spans 15 residues. Per the germline V gene, CDR1 is SGHRS and CDR2 is YFSETQ. Sequencing was performed on blood, either unsorted or a sorted T cell fraction (not recorded which). The sequence was collected from a male donor under 30 with ankylosing spondylitis or in good health (not recorded which). V usage is TRBV5-1 and J usage is TRBJ1-1; maybe TRBD1 (6 bases). The CDR3: CASSLRTDQYTEAFF. CDR3 DNA: TGCGCCAGCAGCTTGCGGACAGATCAGTACACTGAAGCTTTCTTT.